This is a list of T cell receptor beta chains from one sample in a study of blood T cell repertoires in COVID-19. Method: immunoSEQ multiplex PCR; TCRdb's copy keeps in-frame clones and lacks some. The profile shows roughly 330,000 clones, 87% of them singletons. Sequencing input: peripheral blood. Receptors originate from a man aged 25 to 40 with COVID-19, enrolled during active disease. CDR3s include the opening cysteine and the closing phenylalanine or tryptophan. A D gene is named only where the DNA matches it firmly. The size of a clone is reported for some rows only, either as once, few or many, or as a class for expanded clones.

D,V,size,J,CDR3,DNA
.,TRBV28,once,TRBJ2-7,CAAGESGSSYEQYF,TGTGCCGCAGGGGAGTCCGGGTCCTCCTACGAGCAGTACTTC
.,TRBV30,.,TRBJ1-1,CAWSRDTRATEAFF,TGTGCCTGGAGCCGGGACACGCGGGCCACTGAAGCTTTCTTT
.,TRBV4-2,.,TRBJ2-1,CASSPRTRGSGNEQFF,TGTGCCAGCAGCCCTCGAACCCGTGGGTCGGGTAATGAGCAGTTCTTC
TRBD2,TRBV28,.,TRBJ2-3,CASSPSGSSDTQYF,TGTGCCAGCAGTCCTAGCGGGAGCTCAGATACGCAGTATTTT
.,TRBV10-3,.,TRBJ2-1,CAISEVAAAFGEQFF,TGTGCCATCAGTGAGGTAGCGGCAGCTTTCGGTGAGCAGTTCTTC
TRBD2,TRBV6-5,.,TRBJ2-1,CASTRQRGGRNEQFF,TGTGCCAGCACCCGTCAACGGGGGGGGCGCAATGAGCAGTTCTTC
.,TRBV29-1,.,TRBJ2-3,CSVRVSSDTQYF,TGCAGCGTCAGGGTTAGTTCGGATACGCAGTATTTT
.,TRBV19,.,TRBJ1-5,CASSIPGASGNQPQHF,TGTGCCAGTAGTATCCCAGGGGCTTCGGGCAATCAGCCCCAGCATTTT
.,TRBV7-9,.,TRBJ1-2,CASSLVGGGGYTF,TGTGCCAGCAGCTTAGTGGGAGGGGGTGGCTACACCTTC
TRBD1,TRBV24-1,.,TRBJ2-7,CATSDSGTGVYEQYF,TGTGCCACCAGTGATTCGGGGACAGGCGTCTACGAGCAGTACTTC
.,TRBV24-1,once,TRBJ2-1,CATRARGAYNEQFF,TGTGCCACCAGGGCCAGGGGCGCCTACAATGAGCAGTTCTTC
.,TRBV5-4,.,TRBJ2-5,CASSNNRASLETQYF,TGTGCCAGCAGCAATAACAGGGCCTCCTTGGAGACCCAGTACTTC
TRBD2,TRBV7-9,.,TRBJ2-1,CASSSTGTSGSYNEQFF,TGTGCCAGCAGCTCCACCGGGACTAGCGGATCCTACAATGAGCAGTTCTTC
TRBD1,TRBV5-1,.,TRBJ1-1,CASSFTPGGTEAFF,TGCGCCAGCAGCTTCACTCCAGGGGGCACTGAAGCTTTCTTT
.,TRBV24-1,.,TRBJ1-1,CATSDSDIGNTEAFF,TGTGCCACCAGTGATTCCGACATCGGGAACACTGAAGCTTTCTTT
TRBD2,TRBV5-4,.,TRBJ2-7,CASSPSGSYLGYEQYF,TGTGCCAGCAGCCCTAGCGGGAGCTACTTAGGCTACGAGCAGTACTTC
TRBD1,TRBV15,.,TRBJ2-1,CATSRGGGTGSYNEQFF,TGTGCCACCAGCAGAGGGGGGGGGACAGGGTCATACAATGAGCAGTTCTTC
TRBD2,TRBV4-1,few,TRBJ2-1,CASSYPVAGGVEQFF,TGCGCCAGCAGCTACCCGGTAGCGGGGGGCGTTGAGCAGTTCTTC
.,TRBV18,.,TRBJ2-1,CASSQSLGGWFF,TGTGCCAGCTCACAATCCTTAGGGGGTTGGTTCTTC
TRBD1,TRBV7-2,.,TRBJ2-7,CASSQGAGPKREQYF,TGTGCCAGCAGCCAGGGGGCAGGTCCTAAGAGGGAGCAGTACTTC
.,TRBV3-1/TRBV3-2,.,TRBJ2-5,CASSQDSRIETQYF,TGTGCCAGCAGCCAAGATTCGAGGATAGAGACCCAGTACTTC
TRBD2,TRBV4-3,.,TRBJ2-7,CASSQDLASGSYEQYF,TGCGCCAGCAGCCAAGATCTGGCTAGCGGGAGCTACGAGCAGTACTTC
.,TRBV7-2,few,TRBJ1-5,CASSLSTASSNQPQHF,TGTGCCAGCAGCTTATCCACAGCTTCGAGCAATCAGCCCCAGCATTTT
TRBD2,TRBV4-2,.,TRBJ2-1,CASSQLAGGSSYNEQFF,TGTGCCAGCAGCCAGCTAGCGGGGGGGAGCTCCTACAATGAGCAGTTCTTC
TRBD2,TRBV14,once,TRBJ2-1,CASSQLIAGGPHNEQFF,TGTGCCAGCAGCCAGTTGATAGCGGGAGGGCCTCACAATGAGCAGTTCTTC
.,TRBV24-1,.,TRBJ1-2,CATSDTQAYGYTF,TGTGCCACCAGTGATACTCAGGCCTATGGCTACACCTTC
TRBD1,TRBV9,.,TRBJ2-3,CASSASDRGDLAQYF,TGTGCCAGCAGCGCAAGCGACAGGGGGGATTTGGCGCAGTATTTT
.,TRBV29-1,.,TRBJ1-1,CSANRGGLDTEAFF,TGCAGCGCCAACCGGGGGGGCCTTGACACTGAAGCTTTCTTT
.,TRBV10-3,.,TRBJ1-1,CAIRQNPGMNTEAFF,TGTGCCATTCGACAGAATCCAGGAATGAACACTGAAGCTTTCTTT
TRBD2,TRBV19,.,TRBJ2-2,CASSNQAGGITGELFF,TGTGCCAGTAGTAACCAAGCGGGAGGGATCACCGGGGAGCTGTTTTTT
.,TRBV4-3,.,TRBJ1-2,CASSQVGRELLPIYGYTF,TGCGCCAGCAGCCAAGTCGGCAGGGAACTCCTCCCAATTTATGGCTACACCTTC
.,TRBV20-1,.,TRBJ2-1,CSANRAYEQFF,TGCAGTGCGAACAGGGCTTACGAGCAGTTCTTC
TRBD1,TRBV5-6,.,TRBJ2-3,CASSVGGMSTDTQYF,TGTGCCAGCAGCGTAGGGGGCATGAGCACAGATACGCAGTATTTT
.,TRBV24-1,.,TRBJ1-5,CATSDSTQGNSNQPQHF,TGTGCCACCAGTGACTCGACACAGGGAAATAGCAATCAGCCCCAGCATTTT